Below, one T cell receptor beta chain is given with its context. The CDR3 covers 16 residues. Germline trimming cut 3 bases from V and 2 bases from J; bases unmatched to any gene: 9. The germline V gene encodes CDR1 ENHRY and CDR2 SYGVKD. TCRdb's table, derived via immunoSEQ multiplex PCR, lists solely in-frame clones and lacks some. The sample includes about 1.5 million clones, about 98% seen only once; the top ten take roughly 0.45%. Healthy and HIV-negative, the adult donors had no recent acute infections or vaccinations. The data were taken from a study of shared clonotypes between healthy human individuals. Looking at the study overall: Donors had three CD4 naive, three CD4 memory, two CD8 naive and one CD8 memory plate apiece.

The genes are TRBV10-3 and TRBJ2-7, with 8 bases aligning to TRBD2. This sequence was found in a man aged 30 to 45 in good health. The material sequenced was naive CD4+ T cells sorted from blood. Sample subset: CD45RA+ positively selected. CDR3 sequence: CAISDSRAGEAYEQYF. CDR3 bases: TGTGCCATCAGTGACTCCCGAGCGGGGGAAGCCTACGAGCAGTACTTC.